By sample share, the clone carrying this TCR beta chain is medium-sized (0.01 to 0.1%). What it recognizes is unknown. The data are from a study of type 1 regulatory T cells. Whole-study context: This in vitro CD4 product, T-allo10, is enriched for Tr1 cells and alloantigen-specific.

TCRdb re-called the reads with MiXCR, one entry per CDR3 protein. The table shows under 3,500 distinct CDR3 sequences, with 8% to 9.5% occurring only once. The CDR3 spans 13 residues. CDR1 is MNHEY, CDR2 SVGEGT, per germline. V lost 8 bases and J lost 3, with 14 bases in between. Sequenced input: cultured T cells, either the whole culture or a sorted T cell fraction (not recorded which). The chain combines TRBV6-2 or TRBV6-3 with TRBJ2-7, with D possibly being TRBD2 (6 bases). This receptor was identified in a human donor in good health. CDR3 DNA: TGTGCCAGCTTATTCTCCGGGGGCTACGAGCAGTACTTC. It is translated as CASLFSGGYEQYF.